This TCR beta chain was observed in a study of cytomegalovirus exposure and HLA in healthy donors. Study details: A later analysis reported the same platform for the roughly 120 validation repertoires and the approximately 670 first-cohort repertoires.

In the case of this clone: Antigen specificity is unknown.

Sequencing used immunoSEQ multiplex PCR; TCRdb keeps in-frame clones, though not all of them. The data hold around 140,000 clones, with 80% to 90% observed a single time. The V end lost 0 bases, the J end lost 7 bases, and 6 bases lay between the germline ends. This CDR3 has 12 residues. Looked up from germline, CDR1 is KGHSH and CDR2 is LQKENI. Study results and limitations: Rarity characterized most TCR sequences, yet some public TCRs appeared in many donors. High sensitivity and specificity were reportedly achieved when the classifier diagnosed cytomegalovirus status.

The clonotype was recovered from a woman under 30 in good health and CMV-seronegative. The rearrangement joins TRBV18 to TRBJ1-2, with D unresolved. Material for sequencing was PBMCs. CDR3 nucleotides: TGTGCCAGCTCACCACCCGTCGGTGGCTACACCTTC. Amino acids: CASSPPVGGYTF.